These 9 T cell receptor beta chains share one sample of origin, sequenced in a study of blood T cell repertoires in COVID-19. Sequencing was performed with immunoSEQ multiplex PCR; in TCRdb, only in-frame clones are kept and a portion is missing. The sample includes some 350,000 clones, about four fifths seen only once; the top ten take around 3%. The sequencing sample was made of peripheral blood. These receptors were taken from a young man with active or convalescent COVID-19.

The chain links TRBV9 to TRBJ1-2; TRBD1 aligns across 8 bases. The V gene's germline CDR1 is SGDLS and CDR2 YYNGEE. The CDR3 is 13 amino acids. Losses at the gene ends were 3 bases for V and 6 bases for J; bases not matched to a gene: 4. The CDR3 loop is CASSADRVNGYTF. The CDR3 DNA is TGTGCCAGCAGCGCGGACAGGGTAAATGGCTACACCTTC.

V and J are TRBV6-5 and TRBJ1-1; D gene unclear. The CDR3 sequence is 13 residues long. Trimming removed 6 bases from V and 5 bases from J, with 13 bases in between. CDR1 is MNHEY, CDR2 SVGAGI, per germline. The CDR3 loop reads CASSPSRGTEAFF. DNA of the CDR3: TGTGCCAGCAGCCCAAGCCGAGGTACTGAAGCTTTCTTT.

The chain carries TRBV28 and TRBJ1-5; tentative D call: TRBD1 (6 bases). The CDR3 totals 13 residues. V lost 4 bases and J lost 9, with 13 bases in between. Germline CDR1 reads MDHEN; CDR2 reads SYDVKM. The CDR3 region is CASSSGQRGPQHF. The DNA of the CDR3 is TGTGCCAGCAGTTCCGGACAGCGTGGGCCCCAGCATTTT.

The CDR3 nucleotides are TGTGCCTGGAGTGTACATGAAGGGGGGGGTTCAGATACGCAGTATTTT. Translation: CAWSVHEGGGSDTQYF. This chain uses TRBV30 with TRBJ2-3, with a possible D match to TRBD2 (7 bases). Germline V gene sequence: CDR1 GTSNPN, CDR2 SVGIG (reference sequence). Deletions cut 0 bases from V and 4 bases from J, with 17 bases between. The CDR3 has 16 residues.

The chain has TRBV11-2 and TRBJ1-5; 7 nucleotides agree with TRBD1. V was clipped by 0 bases and J by 11 bases; unmatched bases: 10. The CDR3 loop spans 15 amino acids. The germline V gene encodes CDR1 SGHAT and CDR2 FQNNGV. In nucleotides, the CDR3 is TGTGCCAGCAGCTTAGATCGGAACGCAGGGGGGACCCAGCATTTT. Protein: CASSLDRNAGGTQHF.

The CDR3 region is CASSVGYSGNTIYF. In DNA form, the CDR3 reads TGCGCCAGCAGCGTCGGTTACTCTGGAAACACCATATATTTT. The chain combines TRBV5-1 with TRBJ1-3; D remains ambiguous. V shed 4 bases and J shed 0 bases, with 8 bases lying between them. The germline gives CDR1 SGHRS, CDR2 YFSETQ. The length of the CDR3 is 14 residues.

This sequence joins TRBV6-6 and TRBJ1-1, with a possible D match to TRBD1 (5 bases). CDR1 and CDR2 (germline): MNHNY, SVGAGI (reference sequence). The CDR3 is 15 amino acids. The ends were cut back, 2 bases at V and 3 bases at J, with 13 bases in the middle. CDR3 nucleotide sequence: TGTGCCAGCAGTTACGGTGGGGTAGGGGACACTGAAGCTTTCTTT. It translates to CASSYGGVGDTEAFF.

This chain connects TRBV5-4 to TRBJ1-3, with D possibly being TRBD1 (6 bases). Looked up from germline, CDR1 is SGHNT and CDR2 is YYREEE (reference sequence). This CDR3 contains 14 residues. Trimming took off 3 bases at V and 3 bases at J, with 10 bases between the two ends. The CDR3 spells CASSSGVNGNTIYF. The CDR3 bases are TGTGCCAGCAGCTCAGGGGTCAATGGAAACACCATATATTTT.

V is TRBV4-3 and J is TRBJ1-5; 11 nucleotides agree with TRBD1. Germline CDR1 is LGHNA and CDR2 is YSLEER. With V trimmed by 4 bases and J by 6 bases, 5 bases remained unmatched. The CDR3 contains 15 residues. This chain's CDR3 is CASSLTGTGGQPQHF. Here the CDR3 DNA reads TGCGCCAGCAGCCTTACCGGGACAGGGGGTCAGCCCCAGCATTTT.